These T cell receptor beta chains were read from a single sample in a study of shared clonotypes between healthy human individuals. Assay used: immunoSEQ multiplex PCR; TCRdb lists only in-frame clones, some missing. This table has roughly 510,000 clones, about three quarters appearing once. Sequenced: PBMCs. These receptors came from a middle-aged woman in good health. Some clones in this sample may be carry-over from other donors' samples. Both conserved end residues are part of each CDR3. The D gene is left open where the match is weak. Clone size is not always given. Where it is, it says once, few, many or a class for expanded clones.

TRBD2	TRBV30	NA	TRBJ2-3	CASSNLAGRSTDTQYF	TGTGCCTCCTCTAATCTAGCGGGAAGAAGCACAGATACGCAGTATTTT
NA	TRBV5-4	NA	TRBJ1-1	CASSYENTEAFF	TGTGCCAGCAGCTACGAAAACACTGAAGCTTTCTTT
TRBD2	TRBV6-1	NA	TRBJ2-5	CASRGAGGDETQYF	TGTGCCAGCAGGGGCGCGGGGGGGGACGAGACCCAGTACTTC
TRBD2	TRBV10-2	NA	TRBJ2-1	CASSDSGTIKQREQFF	TGCGCCAGCAGTGACTCCGGGACTATCAAGCAGAGAGAGCAGTTCTTC
TRBD2	TRBV30	once	TRBJ2-1	CAWTAGTSGRSYNEQFF	TGTGCCTGGACTGCCGGGACTAGCGGCCGCTCCTACAATGAGCAGTTCTTC
NA	TRBV11-2	NA	TRBJ2-1	CASSWDLGNEQFF	TGTGCCAGCAGCTGGGACCTGGGAAATGAGCAGTTCTTC
NA	TRBV5-5	NA	TRBJ2-5	CASSSNRQGKTQETQYF	TGTGCCAGCAGCTCAAACCGCCAGGGAAAGACCCAAGAGACCCAGTACTTC
NA	TRBV7-2	NA	TRBJ1-3	CASSLAGSSGNTIYF	TGTGCCAGCAGCTTAGCCGGCAGCTCTGGAAACACCATATATTTT
TRBD1	TRBV19	NA	TRBJ2-3	CASSIGPGQSTDTQYF	TGTGCCAGTAGTATAGGTCCGGGACAGAGCACAGATACGCAGTATTTT
TRBD1	TRBV13	NA	TRBJ2-7	CASSLAKRDRDYEQYF	TGTGCCAGCAGCTTAGCGAAAAGGGACAGGGACTACGAGCAGTACTTC
TRBD1	TRBV11-2	NA	TRBJ1-5	CASSLQGVAGQPQHF	TGTGCCAGCAGCTTACAGGGGGTCGCCGGTCAGCCCCAGCATTTT
TRBD1	TRBV10-2	NA	TRBJ2-3	CASGPGQAHRITDTQYF	TGCGCCAGCGGTCCGGGACAGGCCCACCGAATCACAGATACGCAGTATTTT
NA	TRBV28	NA	TRBJ2-5	CASSLQETQYF	TGTGCCAGCAGTCTACAAGAGACCCAGTACTTC
TRBD1	TRBV5-1	NA	TRBJ2-5	CASSPQGGETQYF	TGCGCCAGCAGCCCACAGGGGGGAGAGACCCAGTACTTC